A single sample is the source of the 27 T cell receptor beta chains below, sequenced in a study of T cell responses to AZD1222 COVID-19 vaccine. Profiled with immunoSEQ multiplex PCR; TCRdb holds only in-frame clones, not every one. The sample consists of some 60,000 clones, 70% to 80% of them appearing once. Sequencing used peripheral blood, obtained 28 days after the second AZD1222 dose. Source of these receptors: an adult who received the AZD1222 COVID-19 vaccine.

The chain carries TRBV19 and TRBJ1-5, with D possibly TRBD1 on 6 matching bases. Trimming took 6 bases from V and 0 from J, leaving 12 bases between them. The CDR3 runs 15 residues. Germline V CDR1 and CDR2: LNHDA, SQIVND (reference sequence). CDR3 residues: CASRVTGNSNQPQHF. The DNA for the CDR3 is TGTGCCAGTAGAGTGACAGGCAATAGCAATCAGCCCCAGCATTTT.

V usage is TRBV5-1 and J usage is TRBJ1-1; D might be TRBD1 (5 bases). The V and J ends lost 6 bases and 4 bases respectively, with 13 bases between them. The length of the CDR3 is 13 residues. CDR1 SGHRS and CDR2 YFSETQ come from the germline V gene. CDR3 DNA: TGCGCCAGCAACAAGATGGGGGGCACTGAAGCTTTCTTT. Translating it yields CASNKMGGTEAFF.

The rearrangement links TRBV30 to TRBJ2-1; weak D call: TRBD2 (6 bases). The V end was cut by 0 bases, the J end by 7 bases, with 10 bases between. Germline CDR1 is GTSNPN and CDR2 is SVGIG (reference sequence). This CDR3 region has 13 residues. In nucleotides, the CDR3 is TGTGCCTGGAGTGTACGGACTACTAATGAGCAGTTCTTC. Translating gives CAWSVRTTNEQFF.

The sample holds one count of this clone. The V and J genes are TRBV7-8 and TRBJ2-1; D might be TRBD1 or TRBD2, each matching 5 bases. The CDR3 runs 15 residues. Trimming removed 2 bases at V and 4 bases at J, with 12 bases between. CDR1 SGHVS and CDR2 FQNEAQ come from the germline V gene. CDR3 amino acids: CASSLQGVYYNEQFF. The DNA of the CDR3 is TGTGCCAGCAGCTTACAGGGAGTTTATTACAATGAGCAGTTCTTC.

The V gene is TRBV9, the J gene TRBJ1-4; the match to TRBD1 covers 8 bases. Germline CDR1 and CDR2: SGDLS and YYNGEE. The CDR3 contains 14 residues. With 4 bases clipped from V and 8 bases from J, the junction kept 7 bases outside the gene matches. CDR3 coding DNA: TGTGCCAGCAGCATCGGACAGGGTGGGGAAAAACTGTTTTTT. Protein sequence: CASSIGQGGEKLFF.

V is TRBV5-6 and J is TRBJ2-7; D perhaps matches TRBD1 (6 bases). Trimming pared 3 bases from V and 1 base from J, leaving 23 bases between. The V gene's germline CDR1 is SGHDT and CDR2 YYEEEE. This CDR3 comprises 18 residues. Here the CDR3 reads CASSSPGTFGSPSYEQYF. The CDR3 DNA is TGTGCCAGCAGCTCCCCCGGGACATTCGGATCCCCATCCTACGAGCAGTACTTC.

This sequence joins TRBV2 and TRBJ2-2; no reliable D call. Germline assignment: CDR1 SNHLY and CDR2 FYNNEI. Trimming took 5 bases from V and 4 from J, leaving 8 bases between them. The CDR3 is made up of 13 amino acids. The chain's CDR3 is CASSPWGTGELFF. CDR3 in DNA: TGTGCCAGCAGTCCATGGGGCACCGGGGAGCTGTTTTTT.

This clone was seen a handful of times. The chain joins TRBV25-1 to TRBJ1-2, with D tentatively TRBD1 (6 bases). V was trimmed by 5 bases and J by 4 bases, leaving 14 bases between them. The CDR3 is 14 residues long. The germline CDR1 and CDR2 sequences are MGHDK and SYGVNS. CDR3 sequence (DNA): TGTGCCAGCAGTACGGGGGGCGGACTCTATGGCTACACCTTC. Its translation is CASSTGGGLYGYTF.

The genes are TRBV29-1 and TRBJ1-5; no reliable D call. The CDR3 runs 13 residues. With 4 bases removed from V and 0 bases from J, the gap between germline ends came to 7 bases. The germline gives CDR1 SQVTM, CDR2 ANQGSEA. As DNA, the CDR3 is TGCAGCGTTGGGAAAAATAGCAATCAGCCCCAGCATTTT. It codes for CSVGKNSNQPQHF. The whole variable domain, filled in from reference TRBV29-1 and TRBJ1-5, reads SAVISQKPSRDICQRGTSLTIQCQVDSQVTMMFWYRQQPGQSLTLIATANQGSEATYESGFVIDKFPISRPNLTFSTLTVSNMSPEDSSIYLCSVGKNSNQPQHFGDGTRLSIL.

The gene calls are TRBV1 and TRBJ1-4. TRBV1 is recorded as a pseudogene. This CDR3 is built from 17 residues. The CDR3 DNA sequence: TGCACCAGCAGCCAATACGGCCGGGGCAGCGGAAATGAAAAACTGTTTTTT. Translated, it gives CTSSQYGRGSGNEKLFF.

The chain employs TRBV11-3 and TRBJ2-5; D is perhaps TRBD1 (5 bases). Germline assignment: CDR1 SGHNT and CDR2 YENEEA. V was clipped by 5 bases and J by 1 base, with 11 bases between them. The CDR3 has 14 amino acids. DNA of the CDR3: TGTGCCAGCAGCCCGAGACAGATCCAAGAGACCCAGTACTTC. This sequence encodes CASSPRQIQETQYF.

The genes are TRBV2 and TRBJ1-3, with D unclear. CDR1 and CDR2 (germline): SNHLY, FYNNEI. V lost 7 bases and J 4 bases, leaving 8 bases between the germline ends. CDR3 length: 12 residues. The CDR3 DNA reads TGTGCCAGCAAGGTGGAAGGAAACACCATATATTTT. Amino acids: CASKVEGNTIYF. The full variable domain, its missing parts supplied by reference TRBV2 and TRBJ1-3, is EPEVTQTPSHQVTQMGQEVILRCVPISNHLYFYWYRQILGQKVEFLVSFYNNEISEKSEIFDDQFSVERPDGSNFTLKIRSTKLEDSAMYFCASKVEGNTIYFGEGSWLTVV.

V gene TRBV20-1 combines with J gene TRBJ2-3, with 10 nucleotides matching TRBD2. The CDR3 is 15 amino acids. Per the germline V gene, CDR1 is DFQATT and CDR2 is SNEGSKA (reference sequence). The trim removed 3 bases at V and 4 bases at J, leaving 7 bases unmatched. The CDR3 here is CSASMTSGWADTQYF. CDR3 DNA sequence: TGCAGTGCTAGTATGACTAGCGGGTGGGCAGATACGCAGTATTTT.

The sample holds one count of this clone. The J gene is TRBJ1-1, the V gene TRBV7-8; TRBD1 is a possible D gene (5 bases). Looked up from germline, CDR1 is SGHVS and CDR2 is FQNEAQ. Trimming took off 0 bases at V and 7 bases at J, with 12 bases between the two ends. This CDR3 comprises 14 residues. The CDR3: CASSLAVPGGEAFF. As DNA, the CDR3 is TGTGCCAGCAGCTTAGCGGTCCCCGGGGGTGAAGCTTTCTTT.

V usage is TRBV7-2 and J usage is TRBJ1-5; weak D call: TRBD1 (5 bases). This CDR3 is built from 15 residues. Trimming stripped 1 base from V and 3 bases from J, with 10 bases between. The V gene's germline CDR1 is SGHTA and CDR2 FQGNSA. The CDR3: CASSLVGADNQPQHF. CDR3 in DNA: TGTGCCAGCAGCTTAGTAGGGGCGGACAATCAGCCCCAGCATTTT.

This clone showed up just once. The CDR3 loop reads CASRTSGQGGKLFF. CDR3 DNA sequence: TGTGCCAGCCGCACTTCCGGACAGGGCGGAAAACTGTTTTTT. V usage is TRBV6-5 and J usage is TRBJ1-4, with 8 nucleotides matching TRBD1. V shed 8 bases and J 10 bases; nucleotides not matched to a gene: 12. The length of the CDR3 is 14 residues. Germline V gene data show CDR1 as MNHEY and CDR2 as SVGAGI.

The chain links TRBV14 to TRBJ1-2; 10 nucleotides match TRBD1. The junction had 3 bases not matched to a gene; V was cut back by 4 bases and J by 7 bases. The length of the CDR3 is 13 residues. CDR1 SGHDN and CDR2 FVKESK come from the germline V gene. The CDR3 reads CASSLGTGAGYTF. The CDR3 bases are TGTGCCAGCAGCCTCGGGACAGGGGCTGGCTACACCTTC.

CDR3 loop: CASSANTGELFF. For the CDR3, the DNA is TGTGCCAGCAGCGCGAACACCGGGGAGCTGTTTTTT. The J gene is TRBJ2-2, the V gene TRBV9; D is ambiguous. The V gene's germline CDR1 is SGDLS and CDR2 YYNGEE. Trimming removed 3 bases at V and 0 bases at J, with 0 bases between. This CDR3 contains 12 residues.

The chain links TRBV13 to TRBJ2-2; D could derive from TRBD1 or TRBD2 (6 bases each). Trimming shortened V by 8 bases and J by 2 bases, and 18 bases separated the two germline ends. The CDR3 spans 16 residues. In germline, CDR1 is PRHDT, CDR2 FYEKMQ (reference sequence). DNA for the CDR3: TGTGCCAGCGCCCCTCGCCCGGGGGCCAACACCGGGGAGCTGTTTTTT. Encoded protein: CASAPRPGANTGELFF.

The CDR3 DNA sequence: TGCGCCAGCAGCCCCGGGACTAGCGGGGGACGCACAGATACGCAGTATTTT. This codes for CASSPGTSGGRTDTQYF. The chain couples TRBV5-1 to TRBJ2-3; 14 bases are a match to TRBD2. V was pared by 4 bases and J by 1 base, with 5 bases of the junction left unmatched. The CDR3 length is 17 residues. In germline, CDR1 is SGHRS, CDR2 YFSETQ.

The chain links TRBV10-3 to TRBJ1-1; D not resolved. CDR1 and CDR2 from the germline V gene are ENHRY and SYGVKD. Between the trimmed V and J ends, which lost 0 bases and 4 bases, there was a span of 18 bases. This CDR3 comprises 17 residues. CDR3 DNA: TGTGCCATCAGTGAGTCTTGGCTGAAGGGCAAGTCCACTGAAGCTTTCTTT. Translation gives CAISESWLKGKSTEAFF.

This chain connects TRBV28 to TRBJ2-7; D is possibly TRBD1 or TRBD2 (5 bases each). V lost 6 bases and J lost 1, with 22 bases in between. The CDR3 sequence is 17 residues long. Germline-derived CDR1 and CDR2 are MDHEN and SYDVKM. The CDR3 DNA follows: TGTGCCAGCAGGCTTGGGACCTCTGGATGGGGGTCCTACGAGCAGTACTTC. This sequence encodes CASRLGTSGWGSYEQYF.

Concerning this clone: Other DNA sequences of this sample code for an identical CDR3. The chain employs TRBV2 and TRBJ1-1; D not certain. Germline V lookup: CDR1 SNHLY, CDR2 FYNNEI. CDR3 size: 13 residues. V was pared by 7 bases and J by 3 bases, with 12 bases between. In DNA, the CDR3 is TGTGCCAGCATCCCTCGGAGGGACACTGAAGCTTTCTTT. Encoded protein: CASIPRRDTEAFF.

The chain carries TRBV5-6 and TRBJ1-1; D gene uncertain. The CDR3 runs to 14 residues. The germline CDR1 and CDR2 sequences are SGHDT and YYEEEE. Trimming cost V 1 base and J 3 bases, with 10 bases left between them. CDR3 nucleotides: TGTGCCAGCAGCTTGTTGGCAGGCCACACTGAAGCTTTCTTT. Residues: CASSLLAGHTEAFF.

The chain uses TRBV28 and TRBJ1-3, with no clear D. Germline CDR1 is MDHEN and CDR2 is SYDVKM. V lost 1 base and J lost 3, with 4 bases in between. This CDR3 is built from 13 residues. For the CDR3, the DNA is TGTGCCAGCAGTTTATCCCATGGAAACACCATATATTTT. It codes for CASSLSHGNTIYF.

The chain joins TRBV7-8 to TRBJ2-7; 9 bases map to TRBD1. Germline CDR1 reads SGHVS; CDR2 reads FQNEAQ. This CDR3 spans 15 amino acids. V shed 6 bases and J 3 bases; nucleotides not matched to a gene: 9. CDR3 region: CASSSRDRVYYEQYF. The DNA for the CDR3 is TGTGCCAGCAGTTCCCGGGACAGGGTGTACTACGAGCAGTACTTC.

The chain combines TRBV28 with TRBJ1-6, with TRBD1 as a possible D gene (5 bases). V was trimmed by 5 bases and J by 7 bases, leaving 18 bases between them. The CDR3 is 16 residues long. Germline loops: CDR1 MDHEN, CDR2 SYDVKM. The CDR3 DNA sequence: TGTGCCAGCAGTCCCTCGGACACCCGACGGAATTCACCCCTCCACTTT. Its translation is CASSPSDTRRNSPLHF.